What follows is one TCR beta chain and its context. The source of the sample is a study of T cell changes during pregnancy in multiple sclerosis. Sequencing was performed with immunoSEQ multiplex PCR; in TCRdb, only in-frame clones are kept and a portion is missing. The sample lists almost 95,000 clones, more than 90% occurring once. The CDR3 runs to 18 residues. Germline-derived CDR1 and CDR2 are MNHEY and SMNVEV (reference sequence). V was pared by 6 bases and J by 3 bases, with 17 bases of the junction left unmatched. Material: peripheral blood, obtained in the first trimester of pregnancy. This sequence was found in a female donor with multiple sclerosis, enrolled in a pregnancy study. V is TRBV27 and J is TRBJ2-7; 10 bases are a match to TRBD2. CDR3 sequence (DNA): TGTGCCAGCAGCCGTGTCGGCGGCTCTAGCGGGAGCGGCTACGAGCAGTACTTC. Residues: CASSRVGGSSGSGYEQYF.